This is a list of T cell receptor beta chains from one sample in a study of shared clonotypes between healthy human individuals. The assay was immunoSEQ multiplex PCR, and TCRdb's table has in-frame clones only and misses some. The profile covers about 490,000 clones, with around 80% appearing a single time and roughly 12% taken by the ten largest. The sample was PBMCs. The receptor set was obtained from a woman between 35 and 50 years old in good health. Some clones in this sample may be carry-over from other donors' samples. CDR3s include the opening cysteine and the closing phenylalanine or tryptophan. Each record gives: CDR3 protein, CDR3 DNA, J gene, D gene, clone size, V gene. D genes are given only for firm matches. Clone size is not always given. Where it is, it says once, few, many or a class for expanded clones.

cdr3_aa: CASSDLAGYSNQPQHF; cdr3_nt: TGTGCCAGCAGTGATTTAGCCGGCTATAGCAATCAGCCCCAGCATTTT; j_call: TRBJ1-5; d_call: .; clone_size: many; v_call: TRBV6-1
cdr3_aa: CASSNGRAGETQYF; cdr3_nt: TGTGCCAGCAGCAACGGGAGGGCCGGTGAGACCCAGTACTTC; j_call: TRBJ2-5; d_call: TRBD2; clone_size: many; v_call: TRBV5-8
cdr3_aa: CASSVTSGGYTGELFF; cdr3_nt: TGTGCCAGCAGCGTGACTAGCGGGGGCTACACCGGGGAGCTGTTTTTT; j_call: TRBJ2-2; d_call: TRBD2; clone_size: .; v_call: TRBV7-9
cdr3_aa: CASSDTFGGQSSGNTIYF; cdr3_nt: TGTGCCAGCTCAGACACCTTTGGGGGACAGAGCTCTGGAAACACCATATATTTT; j_call: TRBJ1-3; d_call: TRBD1; clone_size: .; v_call: TRBV18
cdr3_aa: CASSPRRQNTGELFF; cdr3_nt: TGTGCCAGCTCACCCCGGAGACAAAACACCGGGGAGCTGTTTTTT; j_call: TRBJ2-2; d_call: .; clone_size: few; v_call: TRBV18
cdr3_aa: CASSKRTSGNYNEQFF; cdr3_nt: TGTGCCAGCAGCAAGAGGACTAGCGGGAACTACAATGAGCAGTTCTTC; j_call: TRBJ2-1; d_call: TRBD2; clone_size: .; v_call: TRBV7-3
cdr3_aa: CASSPPWGTGGDEQYF; cdr3_nt: TGTGCCAGCTCACCACCGTGGGGGACAGGGGGCGACGAGCAGTACTTC; j_call: TRBJ2-7; d_call: TRBD1; clone_size: .; v_call: TRBV18
cdr3_aa: CASSHNVETAYEQYF; cdr3_nt: TGTGCCAGCAGCCACAACGTTGAGACAGCCTACGAGCAGTACTTC; j_call: TRBJ2-7; d_call: .; clone_size: .; v_call: TRBV7-8
cdr3_aa: CASSVGTGSSYEQYF; cdr3_nt: TGTGCCAGCAGCGTTGGGACAGGGAGTTCTTACGAGCAGTACTTC; j_call: TRBJ2-7; d_call: TRBD1; clone_size: .; v_call: TRBV9
cdr3_aa: CASSLEGTLVEGELFF; cdr3_nt: TGCGCCAGCAGCTTGGAGGGGACCTTGGTAGAAGGGGAGCTGTTTTTT; j_call: TRBJ2-2; d_call: .; clone_size: once; v_call: TRBV5-1
cdr3_aa: CASSQGVGLATNEKLFF; cdr3_nt: TGCGCCAGCAGCCAAGGTGTAGGACTTGCAACTAATGAAAAACTGTTTTTT; j_call: TRBJ1-4; d_call: .; clone_size: .; v_call: TRBV4-1
cdr3_aa: CASSGTGATDTQYF; cdr3_nt: TGTGCCAGCAGCGGGACAGGGGCCACAGATACGCAGTATTTT; j_call: TRBJ2-3; d_call: TRBD1; clone_size: .; v_call: TRBV11-3
cdr3_aa: CASSQLLLDSSGSYEQYF; cdr3_nt: TGCGCCAGCAGCCAACTCCTCCTCGATAGTAGCGGTTCCTACGAGCAGTACTTC; j_call: TRBJ2-7; d_call: .; clone_size: .; v_call: TRBV4-1
cdr3_aa: CSVNRGNEQFF; cdr3_nt: TGCAGCGTGAACAGGGGCAATGAGCAGTTCTTC; j_call: TRBJ2-1; d_call: TRBD1; clone_size: .; v_call: TRBV29-1
cdr3_aa: CASSQAGLIDNEQFF; cdr3_nt: TGCGCCAGCAGCCAAGCGGGACTCATAGACAATGAGCAGTTCTTC; j_call: TRBJ2-1; d_call: .; clone_size: once; v_call: TRBV4-1
cdr3_aa: CASSVDGGVAGNTIYF; cdr3_nt: TGTGCCAGCAGCGTAGACGGGGGGGTTGCTGGAAACACCATATATTTT; j_call: TRBJ1-3; d_call: .; clone_size: .; v_call: TRBV9
cdr3_aa: CASSQERGHEQFF; cdr3_nt: TGCGCCAGCAGCCAAGAAAGGGGCCATGAGCAGTTCTTC; j_call: TRBJ2-1; d_call: .; clone_size: once; v_call: TRBV4-3
cdr3_aa: CASSRTSGSHEQYF; cdr3_nt: TGTGCCAGCAGCCGGACTAGCGGGAGTCACGAGCAGTACTTC; j_call: TRBJ2-7; d_call: TRBD2; clone_size: .; v_call: TRBV2
cdr3_aa: CAPRTGTRPGYTF; cdr3_nt: TGTGCCCCCAGGACAGGGACACGTCCTGGCTACACCTTC; j_call: TRBJ1-2; d_call: .; clone_size: .; v_call: TRBV21-1
cdr3_aa: CAIQDRSSYEQYF; cdr3_nt: TGTGCCATCCAGGACCGAAGCTCCTACGAGCAGTACTTC; j_call: TRBJ2-7; d_call: .; clone_size: few; v_call: TRBV10-3
cdr3_aa: CASSLGADPYEQYF; cdr3_nt: TGTGCCAGCAGCTTAGGTGCGGATCCCTACGAGCAGTACTTC; j_call: TRBJ2-7; d_call: .; clone_size: .; v_call: TRBV7-9
cdr3_aa: CASQGTGARTEAFF; cdr3_nt: TGTGCCAGCCAGGGGACAGGGGCTAGGACTGAAGCTTTCTTT; j_call: TRBJ1-1; d_call: TRBD1; clone_size: .; v_call: TRBV6-1
cdr3_aa: CASSEDSDTDTQYF; cdr3_nt: TGTGCCAGCAGTGAAGACAGCGACACAGATACGCAGTATTTT; j_call: TRBJ2-3; d_call: .; clone_size: once; v_call: TRBV2
cdr3_aa: CASSLALDSYNEQFF; cdr3_nt: TGTGCTAGCAGCTTAGCTCTCGACTCCTACAATGAGCAGTTCTTC; j_call: TRBJ2-1; d_call: .; clone_size: .; v_call: TRBV7-7
cdr3_aa: CASSFDFDNEQFF; cdr3_nt: TGCGCCAGCAGCTTTGACTTCGACAATGAGCAGTTCTTC; j_call: TRBJ2-1; d_call: .; clone_size: .; v_call: TRBV5-1
cdr3_aa: CATSAAMAGAYEQYF; cdr3_nt: TGTGCCACCAGCGCGGCCATGGCGGGGGCCTACGAGCAGTACTTC; j_call: TRBJ2-7; d_call: TRBD2; clone_size: many; v_call: TRBV15
cdr3_aa: CASSERQEGSSYNSPLHF; cdr3_nt: TGTGCCAGCAGTGAACGGCAGGAGGGGAGCTCCTATAATTCACCCCTCCACTTT; j_call: TRBJ1-6; d_call: .; clone_size: .; v_call: TRBV6-1
cdr3_aa: CASRRQGTEQFF; cdr3_nt: TGTGCCAGCAGAAGACAGGGGACTGAGCAGTTCTTC; j_call: TRBJ2-1; d_call: TRBD1; clone_size: .; v_call: TRBV11-2
cdr3_aa: CASSERGETQYF; cdr3_nt: TGTGCCAGCAGTGAACGGGGGGAGACCCAGTACTTC; j_call: TRBJ2-5; d_call: .; clone_size: .; v_call: TRBV6-1
cdr3_aa: CASSSRLAGGNEQYF; cdr3_nt: TGTGCCAGCAGTTCCAGACTAGCGGGAGGAAACGAGCAGTACTTC; j_call: TRBJ2-7; d_call: TRBD2; clone_size: .; v_call: TRBV6-5
cdr3_aa: CASSMGQFNTEAFF; cdr3_nt: TGTGCCAGTAGTATGGGTCAGTTCAACACTGAAGCTTTCTTT; j_call: TRBJ1-1; d_call: .; clone_size: .; v_call: TRBV19
cdr3_aa: CASSPGHGYEQYF; cdr3_nt: TGTGCCAGCTCACCGGGACACGGCTACGAGCAGTACTTC; j_call: TRBJ2-7; d_call: .; clone_size: few; v_call: TRBV18
cdr3_aa: CASSLARSGDHNSPLHF; cdr3_nt: TGTGCCAGCAGCTTAGCGCGGTCGGGGGATCATAATTCACCCCTCCACTTT; j_call: TRBJ1-6; d_call: .; clone_size: .; v_call: TRBV7-2
cdr3_aa: CASSSVLAGGIQETQYF; cdr3_nt: TGTGCCAGCAGTTCAGTACTAGCGGGAGGTATCCAAGAGACCCAGTACTTC; j_call: TRBJ2-5; d_call: TRBD2; clone_size: .; v_call: TRBV28
cdr3_aa: CASTKTSTDTQYF; cdr3_nt: TGTGCCAGCACTAAAACTAGCACAGATACGCAGTATTTT; j_call: TRBJ2-3; d_call: .; clone_size: .; v_call: TRBV6-1
cdr3_aa: CASSDLAGMTDTQYF; cdr3_nt: TGTGCCAGCAGTGATTTAGCGGGAATGACAGATACGCAGTATTTT; j_call: TRBJ2-3; d_call: TRBD2; clone_size: once; v_call: TRBV2
cdr3_aa: CASSWTVQETQYF; cdr3_nt: TGTGCCAGCTCCTGGACAGTCCAAGAGACCCAGTACTTC; j_call: TRBJ2-5; d_call: .; clone_size: .; v_call: TRBV18
cdr3_aa: CATRQNSGNTIYF; cdr3_nt: TGTGCCACACGACAGAACTCTGGAAACACCATATATTTT; j_call: TRBJ1-3; d_call: .; clone_size: .; v_call: TRBV15
cdr3_aa: CASSQGRGSADTQYF; cdr3_nt: TGCGCCAGCAGCCAAGGTAGAGGGAGTGCAGATACGCAGTATTTT; j_call: TRBJ2-3; d_call: .; clone_size: .; v_call: TRBV4-1
cdr3_aa: CASSRGGRYGYTF; cdr3_nt: TGTGCCAGCAGTCGGGGGGGTCGCTACGGCTACACCTTC; j_call: TRBJ1-2; d_call: .; clone_size: .; v_call: TRBV28
cdr3_aa: CASSSSYTDTQYF; cdr3_nt: TGCGCCAGCAGCTCCTCCTACACAGATACGCAGTATTTT; j_call: TRBJ2-3; d_call: .; clone_size: few; v_call: TRBV5-1
cdr3_aa: CASSPTTQASQDF; cdr3_nt: TGTGCCAGCTCACCAACTACACAGGCATCCCAAGACTTC; j_call: TRBJ1-2; d_call: .; clone_size: .; v_call: TRBV18
cdr3_aa: CSVSPGQGPGNTIYF; cdr3_nt: TGCAGCGTTTCCCCGGGACAGGGGCCTGGAAACACCATATATTTT; j_call: TRBJ1-3; d_call: TRBD1; clone_size: .; v_call: TRBV29-1
cdr3_aa: CASSAQPGKGRAGTDTQYF; cdr3_nt: TGTGCCAGCAGCGCCCAACCCGGGAAGGGGAGGGCCGGCACAGATACGCAGTATTTT; j_call: TRBJ2-3; d_call: TRBD2; clone_size: .; v_call: TRBV9
cdr3_aa: CASTLRQGGDQPQHF; cdr3_nt: TGTGCCAGTACCCTACGGCAAGGTGGGGATCAGCCCCAGCATTTT; j_call: TRBJ1-5; d_call: .; clone_size: once; v_call: TRBV19
cdr3_aa: CASSFTGSGYEQYF; cdr3_nt: TGCGCCAGCAGCTTTACCGGGAGCGGGTACGAGCAGTACTTC; j_call: TRBJ2-7; d_call: .; clone_size: .; v_call: TRBV5-1
cdr3_aa: CATSRDPQQQETQYF; cdr3_nt: TGTGCCACCAGCAGAGATCCTCAGCAACAAGAGACCCAGTACTTC; j_call: TRBJ2-5; d_call: .; clone_size: many; v_call: TRBV15